This T cell receptor beta chain was sequenced for a study of technical replicates of blood from a handful of donors. Here immunoSEQ multiplex PCR was the method, and the copy in TCRdb shows in-frame clones only, minus some. The sample consists of roughly 80,000 clones, 90% to 97% of them appearing once. J lost 0 bases, V lost 4 bases, and 1 base had no gene match. The CDR3 consists of 17 residues. Germline V gene sequence: CDR1 SGHNT, CDR2 YENEEA. The rearrangement links TRBV11-3 to TRBJ2-2; 14 bases fit TRBD2. The receptor's source is a human donor in good health. Sequenced: T cells isolated from PBMCs. This CDR3 reads CASSSGLAGANTGELFF. The CDR3 DNA reads as TGTGCCAGCAGCTCGGGACTAGCGGGAGCGAACACCGGGGAGCTGTTTTTT. Using reference TRBV11-3 and TRBJ2-2 for the parts outside the CDR3, the full variable domain is EAGVVQSPRYKIIEKKQPVAFWCNPISGHNTLYWYLQNLGQGPELLIRYENEEAVDDSQLPKDRFSAERLKGVDSTLKIQPAELGDSAVYLCASSSGLAGANTGELFFGEGSRLTVL.